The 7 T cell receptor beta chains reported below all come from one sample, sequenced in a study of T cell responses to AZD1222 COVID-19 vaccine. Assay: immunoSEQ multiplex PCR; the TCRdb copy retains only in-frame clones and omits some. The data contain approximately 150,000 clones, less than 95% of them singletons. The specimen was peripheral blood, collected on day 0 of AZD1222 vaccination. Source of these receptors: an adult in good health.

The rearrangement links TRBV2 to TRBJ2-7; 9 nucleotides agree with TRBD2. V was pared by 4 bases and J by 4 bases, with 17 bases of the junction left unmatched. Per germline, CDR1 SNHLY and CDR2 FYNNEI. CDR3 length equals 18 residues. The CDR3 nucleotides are TGTGCCAGCAGTGCCTTATTTAGGCGGGAGGGACGGGGGTACGAGCAGTACTTC. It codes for CASSALFRREGRGYEQYF.

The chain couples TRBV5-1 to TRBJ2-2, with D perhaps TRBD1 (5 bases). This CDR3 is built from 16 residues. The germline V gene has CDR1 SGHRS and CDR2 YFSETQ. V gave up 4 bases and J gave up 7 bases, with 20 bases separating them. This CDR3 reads CASSRGQAVQDGELFF. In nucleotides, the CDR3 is TGCGCCAGCAGCCGAGGACAAGCCGTTCAGGACGGGGAGCTGTTTTTT. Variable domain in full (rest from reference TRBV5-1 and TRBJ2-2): KAGVTQTPRYLIKTRGQQVTLSCSPISGHRSVSWYQQTPGQGLQFLFEYFSETQRNKGNFPGRFSGRQFSNSRSEMNVSTLELGDSALYLCASSRGQAVQDGELFFGEGSRLTVL.

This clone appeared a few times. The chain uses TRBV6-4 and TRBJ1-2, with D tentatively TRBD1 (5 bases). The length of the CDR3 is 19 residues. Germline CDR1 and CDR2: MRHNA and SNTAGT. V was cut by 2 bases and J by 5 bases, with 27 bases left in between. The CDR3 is CASSDPSMILDSSVYGYTF. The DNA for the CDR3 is TGTGCCAGCAGTGACCCTTCGATGATCCTAGACAGCTCTGTTTATGGCTACACCTTC.

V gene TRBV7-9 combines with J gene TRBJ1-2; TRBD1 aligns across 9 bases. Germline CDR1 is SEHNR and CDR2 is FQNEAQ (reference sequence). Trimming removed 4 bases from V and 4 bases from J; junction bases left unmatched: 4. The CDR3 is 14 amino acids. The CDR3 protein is CASSYRDRAYGYTF. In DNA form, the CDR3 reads TGTGCCAGCAGCTACCGGGACAGGGCCTATGGCTACACCTTC.

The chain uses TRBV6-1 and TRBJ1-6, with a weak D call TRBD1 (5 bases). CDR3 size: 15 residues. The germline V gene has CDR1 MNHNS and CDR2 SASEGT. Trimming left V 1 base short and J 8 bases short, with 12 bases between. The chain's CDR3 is CASSEGAAGYSPLHF. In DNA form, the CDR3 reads TGTGCCAGCAGTGAAGGAGCCGCAGGGTATTCACCCCTCCACTTT.

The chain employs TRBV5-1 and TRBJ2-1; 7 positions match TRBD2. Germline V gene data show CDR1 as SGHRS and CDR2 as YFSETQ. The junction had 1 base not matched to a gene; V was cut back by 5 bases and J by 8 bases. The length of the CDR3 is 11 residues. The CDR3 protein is CASRREYEQFF. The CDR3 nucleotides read TGCGCCAGCAGGCGGGAGTATGAGCAGTTCTTC.

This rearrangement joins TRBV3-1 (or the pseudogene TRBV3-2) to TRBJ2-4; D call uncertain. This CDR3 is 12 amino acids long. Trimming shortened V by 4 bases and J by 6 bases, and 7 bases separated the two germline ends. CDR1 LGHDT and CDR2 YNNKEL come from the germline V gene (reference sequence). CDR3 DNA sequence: TGTGCCAGCAGCCCCCTAGGAAACATTCAGTACTTC. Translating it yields CASSPLGNIQYF.